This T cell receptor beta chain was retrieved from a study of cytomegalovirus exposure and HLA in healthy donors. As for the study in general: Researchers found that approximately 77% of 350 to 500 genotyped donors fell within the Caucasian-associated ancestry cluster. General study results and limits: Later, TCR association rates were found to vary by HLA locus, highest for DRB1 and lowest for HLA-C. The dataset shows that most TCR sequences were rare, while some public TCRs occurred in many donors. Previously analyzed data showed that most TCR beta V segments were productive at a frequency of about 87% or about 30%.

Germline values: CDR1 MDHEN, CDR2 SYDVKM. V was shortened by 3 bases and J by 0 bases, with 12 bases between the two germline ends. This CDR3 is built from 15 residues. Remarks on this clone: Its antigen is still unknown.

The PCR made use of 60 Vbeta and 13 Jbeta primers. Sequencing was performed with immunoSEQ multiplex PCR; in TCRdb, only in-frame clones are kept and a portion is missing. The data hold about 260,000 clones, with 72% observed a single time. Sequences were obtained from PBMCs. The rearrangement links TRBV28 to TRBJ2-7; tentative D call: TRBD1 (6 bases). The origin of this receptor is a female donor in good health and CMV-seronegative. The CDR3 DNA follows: TGTGCCAGCAGTTTTTCAGACAGGCGCTCCTACGAGCAGTACTTC. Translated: CASSFSDRRSYEQYF.